The 18 T cell receptor beta chains below were found in one sample sequenced in a study of Ad26.COV2.S vaccination and SARS-CoV-2 variants. Treatment defined: 15 to 20 received Ad26.COV2.S at low or high dose, single or two shots; roughly five received placebo; per-sample allocation not given. Specimen acquisition occurred on day 63 following the initial vaccine or placebo injection. Sequencing was performed with immunoSEQ multiplex PCR; in TCRdb, only in-frame clones are kept and a portion is missing. The sample holds a few hundred thousand clones, 90% seen once. The specimen was peripheral blood, collected in a trial of Ad26.COV2.S vaccine versus placebo. The receptors were gathered from a person aged 18-60 years who received the Ad26.COV2.S COVID-19 vaccine or a placebo.

This clone was observed a few times. The chain carries TRBV28 and TRBJ2-1, with TRBD2 identical over 11 bases. The V gene end was trimmed by 5 bases and the J gene end by 4 bases; junction bases not matched to a gene: 7. The CDR3 runs to 16 residues. CDR1 is MDHEN, CDR2 SYDVKM, per germline. The CDR3, as DNA: TGTGCCAGCAGTCCATTGGGACTAGCGGCATACAATGAGCAGTTCTTC. Its translation: CASSPLGLAAYNEQFF.

In DNA form, the CDR3 reads TGTGCCAGCAGCCGACAGGCTGTTCGCACCATATATTTT. Its protein is CASSRQAVRTIYF. The V and J genes are TRBV3-1 (or the pseudogene TRBV3-2) and TRBJ1-3; TRBD1 is a possible D gene (6 bases). Germline V gives CDR1 LGHDT, CDR2 YNNKEL (reference sequence). V dropped 4 bases and J dropped 9 bases, with 13 bases sitting between them. The CDR3 covers 13 residues.

The chain joins TRBV19 to TRBJ2-4; 8 bases are a match to TRBD2. The CDR3 contains 19 residues. Losses at the gene ends were 6 bases for V and 1 base for J; bases not matched to a gene: 17. Germline loops: CDR1 LNHDA, CDR2 SQIVND (reference sequence). The CDR3 bases are TGTGCCAGTAGAGAGGCCGGGACTAGGACGCCGGCGGCCAAAAACATTCAGTACTTC. It codes for CASREAGTRTPAAKNIQYF.

The V and J genes are TRBV4-1 and TRBJ1-4, with D possibly being TRBD1 (6 bases). Looked up from germline, CDR1 is MGHRA and CDR2 is YSYEKL. This CDR3 region has 16 residues. The V end lost 6 bases, the J end lost 8 bases, and 22 bases lay between the germline ends. The CDR3, as DNA: TGCGCCAGCAGTGGGAAGGGACAACCGGAGAAAGAAAAACTGTTTTTT. Protein: CASSGKGQPEKEKLFF.

The chain carries TRBV4-3 and TRBJ2-7, with 8 bases fitting TRBD2. The junction had 0 bases not matched to a gene; V was cut back by 0 bases and J by 5 bases. The CDR3 covers 13 residues. Germline CDR1 LGHNA, CDR2 YSLEER. The CDR3 coding sequence is TGCGCCAGCAGCCAAGAGCGGGGGGACGAGCAGTACTTC. This translates into CASSQERGDEQYF.

This clone showed up just once. The J gene is TRBJ2-7, the V gene TRBV4-3; tentatively, D is TRBD2 (6 bases). Germline-derived CDR1 and CDR2 are LGHNA and YSLEER. V lost 3 bases and J lost 0, with 12 bases in between. The CDR3 spans 15 residues. The CDR3 loop is CASSQARRGSYEQYF. CDR3 DNA: TGCGCCAGCAGCCAGGCGCGGCGGGGCTCCTACGAGCAGTACTTC.

The chain couples TRBV30 to TRBJ2-1; the D is unclear. The germline CDR1 and CDR2 sequences are GTSNPN and SVGIG (reference sequence). V was cut by 4 bases and J by 0 bases, with 16 bases left in between. The CDR3 runs to 16 residues. CDR3 in DNA: TGTGCCTGGATTAAGAGACCATCTAGCTCCTACAATGAGCAGTTCTTC. Residues: CAWIKRPSSSYNEQFF.

The gene calls are TRBV6-5 and TRBJ1-1, with D maybe TRBD1 (5 bases). Germline V CDR1 and CDR2: MNHEY, SVGAGI. The V and J ends lost 2 bases and 3 bases respectively, with 10 bases between them. This CDR3 contains 14 residues. The CDR3 DNA follows: TGTGCCAGCAGTTACGGTCAGGGCTACACTGAAGCTTTCTTT. Its protein is CASSYGQGYTEAFF.

The chain is built from TRBV4-3 and TRBJ2-1; unclear D gene. The germline gives CDR1 LGHNA, CDR2 YSLEER. With 4 bases removed from V and 2 bases from J, the gap between germline ends came to 18 bases. The CDR3 runs to 17 residues. CDR3 amino acids: CASSPSWPSRPYNEQFF. The CDR3 coding sequence is TGCGCCAGCAGCCCATCGTGGCCGTCGCGTCCCTACAATGAGCAGTTCTTC.

The V call is TRBV18, the J call TRBJ1-1; D is undetermined. V was trimmed by 3 bases and J by 0 bases, leaving 8 bases between them. This CDR3 region has 14 residues. CDR1 is KGHSH, CDR2 LQKENI, per germline. The CDR3 loop is CASSPRTVNTEAFF. The CDR3 DNA sequence: TGTGCCAGCTCACCCCGGACCGTGAACACTGAAGCTTTCTTT. The variable domain in full, with the rest retrieved from reference TRBV18 and TRBJ1-1, is NAGVMQNPRHLVRRRGQEARLRCSPMKGHSHVYWYRQLPEEGLKFMVYLQKENIIDESGMPKERFSAEFPKEGPSILRIQQVVRGDSAAYFCASSPRTVNTEAFFGQGTRLTVV.

The rearrangement uses TRBV23-1 and TRBJ1-1; D is perhaps TRBD1 (5 bases). TRBV23-1 is filed as an ORF, its function uncertain. V was clipped by 0 bases and J by 0 bases, with 8 bases between them. The CDR3 loop spans 15 amino acids. The CDR3 DNA reads TGCGCCAGCAGTCAATCGCGGGGGATGAACACTGAAGCTTTCTTT. As protein: CASSQSRGMNTEAFF.

Regarding this clone: Other DNA sequences from this sample encode an identical CDR3 as well. This chain uses TRBV7-3 with TRBJ2-1; TRBD1 is a possible D gene (6 bases). Germline assignment: CDR1 SGHTA and CDR2 FQGTGA. Deletions cut 1 base from V and 2 bases from J, with 12 bases between. The CDR3 extends over 16 amino acids. The CDR3 coding sequence is TGTGCCAGCAGCTTAAGCCCAGGGGCCCCCTACAATGAGCAGTTCTTC. As protein: CASSLSPGAPYNEQFF.

This clone was observed a single time. The chain uses TRBV4-3 and TRBJ2-5, with TRBD2 matching over 9 bases. Per the germline V gene, CDR1 is LGHNA and CDR2 is YSLEER. J gave up 5 bases and V 0 bases, and 7 bases lay outside the gene matches. The CDR3 spans 16 residues. The CDR3 loop reads CASSQDRPSGKETQYF. The CDR3 nucleotides are TGCGCCAGCAGCCAAGATCGGCCTAGCGGGAAGGAGACCCAGTACTTC.

The gene calls are TRBV14 and TRBJ2-3; D remains ambiguous. The CDR3 contains 13 residues. The germline V and J ends were trimmed by 1 base and 8 bases, with 10 bases remaining between them. CDR1 SGHDN and CDR2 FVKESK come from the germline V gene. The CDR3 loop reads CASSQVAWGTQYF. CDR3 in DNA: TGTGCCAGCAGCCAAGTCGCCTGGGGTACGCAGTATTTT.

The genes are TRBV9 and TRBJ2-7, with D perhaps TRBD1 (6 bases). The V end lost 3 bases, the J end lost 3 bases, and 13 bases lay between the germline ends. This CDR3 contains 14 residues. Germline V gene sequence: CDR1 SGDLS, CDR2 YYNGEE. The CDR3 here is CASSAGDSLYEQYF. In nucleotides, the CDR3 is TGTGCCAGCAGCGCAGGGGATTCCCTCTACGAGCAGTACTTC.

The chain recombines TRBV14 with TRBJ2-1; no firm D call. Germline CDR1 reads SGHDN; CDR2 reads FVKESK. V was cut by 4 bases and J by 5 bases, with 21 bases left in between. This CDR3 has 17 amino acids. The CDR3 spells CASSPPQALRPHNEQFF. The CDR3 coding sequence is TGTGCCAGCAGCCCGCCCCAAGCGCTACGACCCCACAATGAGCAGTTCTTC.

In its sample, this clone was seen once. This chain connects TRBV4-1 to TRBJ2-1, with 8 bases lining up with TRBD2. CDR1 and CDR2 (germline): MGHRA, YSYEKL. V shed 4 bases, J shed 1 base, and the junction held 3 bases outside the gene matches. The CDR3 has 15 residues. The CDR3 sequence: CASSLGRGSYNEQFF. The CDR3 DNA sequence: TGCGCCAGCAGCCTCGGGAGGGGGTCCTACAATGAGCAGTTCTTC.

This chain connects TRBV4-1 to TRBJ1-1; D gene ambiguous. The germline CDR1 and CDR2 sequences are MGHRA and YSYEKL. The CDR3 has 14 amino acids. V lost 0 bases to trimming and J lost 6 bases, with 11 bases between them. The DNA for the CDR3 is TGCGCCAGCAGCCAAGAAGGGAGTAGGTCTGAAGCTTTCTTT. As protein: CASSQEGSRSEAFF.